The source of this T cell receptor (beta chain) is a study of T-cell reconstitution after alpha-beta-depleted transplantation in children. This clonotype has a handful of counts. Unique molecular identifiers featured in how the TCRbeta library was prepared. One entry per CDR3 protein, called by TCRdb with MiXCR from the PCR reads. This repertoire shows more than 500,000 distinct CDR3 sequences, roughly 10% found once; its top ten account for 12% to 15%. From germline, CDR1 is SGHRS and CDR2 YFSETQ. V was pared by 3 bases and J by 7 bases, with 10 bases between. The CDR3 runs 12 residues. This TCR derives from a female patient aged 2-15 years who had a stem cell transplant for aplastic anemia, so the T cells may come from the graft donor. This rearrangement joins TRBV5-1 to TRBJ1-1; D not certain. The sequenced sample was PBMCs, mostly from graft donor cells, obtained 180 days after TCRalphabeta/CD19-depleted stem cell transplant. Written as DNA, the CDR3 is TGCGCCAGCAGCTATGGGGATCTTGAAGCTTTCTTT. This gives the protein CASSYGDLEAFF.